One sample yielded the 20 T cell receptor beta chains listed below, sequenced in a study of technical replicates of blood from a few donors. The table came from immunoSEQ multiplex PCR; TCRdb's copy has only in-frame clones and leaves some out. The sample lists 45,000 to 65,000 clones; around 96% were seen once. Sequencing was performed on PBMCs. The receptors come from a human donor in good health. Some clones in this sample may be carry-over from other donors' samples.

The V call is TRBV7-9, the J call TRBJ2-7, with TRBD2 matching over 11 bases. This CDR3 comprises 18 residues. The germline V gene encodes CDR1 SEHNR and CDR2 FQNEAQ (reference sequence). Trimming removed 2 bases from V and 5 bases from J; junction bases left unmatched: 14. The CDR3 nucleotides are TGTGCCAGCAGCTTACGGCCTACTCTAGCGGGAGGTAGAAACGAGCAGTACTTC. Its translation is CASSLRPTLAGGRNEQYF.

The V call is TRBV5-5, the J call TRBJ2-5; 7 nucleotides match TRBD1. Unmatched junction bases numbered 3, after V lost 3 bases and J lost 1 base. The V gene's germline CDR1 is SGHKS and CDR2 YYEKEE (reference sequence). This CDR3 has 14 amino acids. The CDR3 coding sequence is TGTGCCAGCAGCTCGGGACAGTCCCAAGAGACCCAGTACTTC. Amino acid sequence: CASSSGQSQETQYF.

The chain uses TRBV7-9 and TRBJ2-5; TRBD2 aligns across 8 bases. The CDR3 runs 13 residues. CDR1 SEHNR and CDR2 FQNEAQ come from the germline V gene (reference sequence). V was pared by 4 bases and J by 5 bases, with 3 bases of the junction left unmatched. The CDR3 nucleotides are TGTGCCAGCAGCTCTGGCGGGAGGGAGACCCAGTACTTC. Protein product: CASSSGGRETQYF.

The chain has TRBV13 and TRBJ2-2, with TRBD1 matching 8 bases. V shed 3 bases and J 4 bases; nucleotides not matched to a gene: 7. The CDR3 has 16 residues. Per germline, CDR1 PRHDT and CDR2 FYEKMQ (reference sequence). The CDR3 DNA sequence: TGTGCCAGCAGCTTCTCCCAGGGGGCGTTCACCGGGGAGCTGTTTTTT. Its protein product is CASSFSQGAFTGELFF.

The genes are TRBV5-4 and TRBJ2-2; D is perhaps TRBD1 (6 bases). Trimming took 5 bases from V and 4 from J, leaving 15 bases between them. The CDR3 is 15 amino acids. From germline, CDR1 is SGHNT and CDR2 YYREEE (reference sequence). The CDR3 loop reads CASSYRQAFTGELFF. In DNA form, the CDR3 reads TGTGCCAGCAGTTATCGACAGGCCTTCACCGGGGAGCTGTTTTTT.

The rearrangement joins TRBV6-1 to TRBJ1-4; 8 nucleotides line up with TRBD1. V lost 6 bases and J lost 3; bases outside the gene matches: 6. This CDR3 is 15 amino acids long. The germline gives CDR1 MNHNS, CDR2 SASEGT. This chain's CDR3 is CASSLLQGANEKLFF. The CDR3 DNA sequence: TGTGCCAGCAGCCTATTACAGGGGGCTAATGAAAAACTGTTTTTT.

The chain combines TRBV7-9 with TRBJ2-7; TRBD2 agrees at 7 bases. The CDR3 length is 14 residues. Per the germline V gene, CDR1 is SEHNR and CDR2 is FQNEAQ (reference sequence). J gave up 2 bases and V 2 bases, and 3 bases lay outside the gene matches. The CDR3 spells CASSLSGGTYEQYF. Here the CDR3 DNA reads TGTGCCAGCAGCTTATCGGGGGGAACCTACGAGCAGTACTTC. Full variable domain (outside the CDR3, taken from reference TRBV7-9 and TRBJ2-7): DTGVSQNPRHKITKRGQNVTFRCDPISEHNRLYWYRQTLGQGPEFLTYFQNEAQLEKSRLLSDRFSAERPKGSFSTLEIQRTEQGDSAMYLCASSLSGGTYEQYFGPGTRLTVT.

This chain links TRBV6-5 with TRBJ1-2; unclear D gene. The CDR3 is made up of 11 amino acids. Germline CDR1 MNHEY, CDR2 SVGAGI. Trimming shortened V by 11 bases and J by 4 bases, and 11 bases separated the two germline ends. CDR3 nucleotide sequence: TGTGCCGCTCAGACTAGCTATGGCTACACCTTC. Amino acids: CAAQTSYGYTF.

This clone was counted a single time. The rearrangement uses TRBV29-1 and TRBJ2-2; 9 bases agree with TRBD1. The CDR3 has 15 amino acids. From germline, CDR1 is SQVTM and CDR2 ANQGSEA. V dropped 6 bases and J dropped 4; count of bases not matched to a gene: 9. The CDR3, as DNA: TGCAGCGTACTAGGAAAGGACAGGGGCACCGGGGAGCTGTTTTTT. Translated: CSVLGKDRGTGELFF.

V is TRBV7-8 and J is TRBJ2-3, with 10 bases matching TRBD2. The CDR3 sequence is 15 residues long. V dropped 5 bases and J dropped 2; count of bases not matched to a gene: 4. Per germline, CDR1 SGHVS and CDR2 FQNEAQ. The CDR3 sequence is CASSRGTSDTDTQYF. For the CDR3, the DNA is TGTGCCAGCAGCCGAGGGACTAGCGACACAGATACGCAGTATTTT. The variable domain in full, with the rest retrieved from reference TRBV7-8 and TRBJ2-3, is GAGVSQSPRYKVAKRGQDVALRCDPISGHVSLFWYQQALGQGPEFLTYFQNEAQLDKSGLPSDRFFAERPEGSVSTLKIQRTQQEDSAVYLCASSRGTSDTDTQYFGPGTRLTVL.

The V and J genes are TRBV27 and TRBJ2-1; 9 bases fit TRBD2. With V trimmed by 5 bases and J by 7 bases, 15 bases remained unmatched. CDR3 length: 17 residues. Germline CDR1 and CDR2: MNHEY and SMNVEV (reference sequence). The DNA for the CDR3 is TGTGCCAGCAGTAAGCAATGGCTGGGACTAGCCCTTAATGAGCAGTTCTTC. Its protein product is CASSKQWLGLALNEQFF.

The chain couples TRBV5-4 to TRBJ2-3; D not certain. Germline CDR1 and CDR2: SGHNT and YYREEE (reference sequence). The CDR3 extends over 13 amino acids. Between the trimmed V and J ends, which lost 2 bases and 11 bases, there was a span of 15 bases. CDR3 in DNA: TGTGCCAGCAGCTTAACCCCCCTGGTCGGGCAGTATTTT. As protein: CASSLTPLVGQYF.

V and J are TRBV27 and TRBJ2-7; tentative D call: TRBD2 (6 bases). Deletions cut 3 bases from V and 6 bases from J, with 18 bases between. In germline, CDR1 is MNHEY, CDR2 SMNVEV (reference sequence). The CDR3 has 15 amino acids. CDR3 bases: TGTGCCAGCAGTTTTCACGGGAGAAACTCTATCGAGCAGTACTTC. Translation gives CASSFHGRNSIEQYF.

This clone occurred once. The chain recombines TRBV27 with TRBJ1-1; 10 nucleotides line up with TRBD1. V lost 5 bases, J lost 4 bases, and 4 bases stayed unmatched. Germline V lookup: CDR1 MNHEY, CDR2 SMNVEV (reference sequence). The CDR3 has 14 residues. The CDR3 sequence is CASSQRTGGTEAFF. For the CDR3, the DNA is TGTGCCAGCAGTCAGCGGACAGGGGGCACTGAAGCTTTCTTT.

This rearrangement joins TRBV4-3 to TRBJ2-6; 8 bases line up with TRBD1. CDR3 length equals 20 residues. V lost 0 bases and J lost 1; bases outside the gene matches: 11. Germline V gives CDR1 LGHNA, CDR2 YSLEER. Written as DNA, the CDR3 is TGCGCCAGCAGCCAAGAGAGGAGCGGCAGGGGGCGATCTGGGGCCAACGTCCTGACTTTC. This translates into CASSQERSGRGRSGANVLTF.

This chain joins TRBV7-9 and TRBJ2-7; D remains unclear. V lost 5 bases to trimming and J lost 5 bases, with 4 bases between them. Germline loops: CDR1 SEHNR, CDR2 FQNEAQ (reference sequence). The CDR3 totals 10 residues. The CDR3 region is CASSRDEQYF. CDR3 coding DNA: TGTGCCAGCAGCCGCGACGAGCAGTACTTC.

The chain recombines TRBV7-2 with TRBJ1-3, with D possibly TRBD1 on 6 matching bases. Trimming removed 4 bases at V and 4 bases at J, with 20 bases between. There are 17 residues in the CDR3. Germline CDR1 is SGHTA and CDR2 is FQGNSA. For the CDR3, the DNA is TGTGCCAGCAGCTCGCCTGAACGGGGGGCAGTCGGAAACACCATATATTTT. It specifies CASSSPERGAVGNTIYF.

The chain is built from TRBV2 and TRBJ2-3, with D maybe TRBD2 (6 bases). The length of the CDR3 is 14 residues. V was pared by 1 base and J by 7 bases, with 12 bases between. CDR1 and CDR2 from the germline V gene are SNHLY and FYNNEI. The CDR3 DNA reads as TGTGCCAGCAGTGAAGGGGGGAGGAAGAATACGCAGTATTTT. It translates to CASSEGGRKNTQYF.

The chain carries TRBV5-4 and TRBJ2-7, with D unresolved. The CDR3 contains 14 residues. Trimming took off 3 bases at V and 3 bases at J, with 13 bases between the two ends. Germline lookup yields CDR1 SGHNT and CDR2 YYREEE (reference sequence). In DNA, the CDR3 is TGTGCCAGCAGCTCTGGAGTAGATTACTACGAGCAGTACTTC. As protein: CASSSGVDYYEQYF.

This clone came up once. V and J are TRBV12-5 and TRBJ1-6; D may be TRBD1 (5 bases). V was shortened by 0 bases and J by 5 bases, with 20 bases between the two germline ends. The germline V gene has CDR1 LGHNT and CDR2 FRNRAP. This CDR3 contains 19 residues. The CDR3 DNA reads as TGTGCTAGTGGTTTGGTAAAGGGCGGGGGACCGCTCGATAATTCACCCCTCCACTTT. Its translation is CASGLVKGGGPLDNSPLHF.